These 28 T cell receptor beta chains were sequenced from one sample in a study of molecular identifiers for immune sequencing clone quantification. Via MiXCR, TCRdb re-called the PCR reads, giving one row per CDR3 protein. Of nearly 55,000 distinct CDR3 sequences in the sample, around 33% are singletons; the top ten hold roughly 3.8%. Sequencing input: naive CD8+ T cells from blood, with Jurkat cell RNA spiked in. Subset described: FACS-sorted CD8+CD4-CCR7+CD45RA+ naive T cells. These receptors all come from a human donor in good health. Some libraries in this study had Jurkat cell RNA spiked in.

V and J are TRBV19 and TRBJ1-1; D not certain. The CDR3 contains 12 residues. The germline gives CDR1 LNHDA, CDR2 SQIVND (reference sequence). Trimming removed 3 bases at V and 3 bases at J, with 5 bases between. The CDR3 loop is CASSIRDTEAFF. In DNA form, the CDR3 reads TGTGCCAGTAGTATTAGGGACACTGAAGCTTTCTTT.

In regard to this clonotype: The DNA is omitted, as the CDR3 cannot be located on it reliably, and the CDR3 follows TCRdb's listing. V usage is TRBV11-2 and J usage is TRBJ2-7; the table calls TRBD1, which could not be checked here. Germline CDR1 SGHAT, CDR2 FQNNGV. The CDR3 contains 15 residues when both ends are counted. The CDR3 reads CASSLVGTGSYERYF.

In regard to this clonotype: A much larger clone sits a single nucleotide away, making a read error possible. The CDR3, as DNA: TGTGCCAGCAGCAAATGGACAGGGGAGACCCGGTACTTC. Encoded protein: CASSKWTGETRYF. The chain carries TRBV14 and TRBJ2-5, with TRBD1 matching 9 bases. Germline CDR1 SGHDN, CDR2 FVKESK. The CDR3 is 13 residues long.

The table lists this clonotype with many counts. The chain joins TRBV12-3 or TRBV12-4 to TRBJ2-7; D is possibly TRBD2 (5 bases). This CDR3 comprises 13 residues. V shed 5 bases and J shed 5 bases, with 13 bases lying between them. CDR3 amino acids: CASSSYRGNEQYF. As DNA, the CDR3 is TGTGCCAGCAGTAGCTATCGGGGTAACGAGCAGTACTTC.

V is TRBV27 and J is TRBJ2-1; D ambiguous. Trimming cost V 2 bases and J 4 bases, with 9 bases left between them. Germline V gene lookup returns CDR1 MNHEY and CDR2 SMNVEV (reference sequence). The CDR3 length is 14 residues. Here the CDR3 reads CASSLGNRYNEQFF. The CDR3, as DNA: TGTGCCAGCAGTTTAGGGAACAGATACAATGAGCAGTTCTTC.

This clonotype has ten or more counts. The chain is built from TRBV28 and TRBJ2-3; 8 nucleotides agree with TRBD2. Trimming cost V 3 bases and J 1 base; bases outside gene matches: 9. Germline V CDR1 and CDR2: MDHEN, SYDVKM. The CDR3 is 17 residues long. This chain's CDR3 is CASSFSGPTSGTDTQYF. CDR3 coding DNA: TGTGCCAGCAGTTTCTCAGGGCCGACTAGCGGCACAGATACGCAGTATTTT.

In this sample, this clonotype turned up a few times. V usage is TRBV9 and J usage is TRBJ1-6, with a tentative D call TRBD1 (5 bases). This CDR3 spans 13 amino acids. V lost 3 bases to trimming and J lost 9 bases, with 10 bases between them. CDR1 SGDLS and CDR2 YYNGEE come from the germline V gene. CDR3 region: CASSAGIASPLHF. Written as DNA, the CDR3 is TGTGCCAGCAGCGCAGGGATCGCTTCACCCCTCCACTTT.

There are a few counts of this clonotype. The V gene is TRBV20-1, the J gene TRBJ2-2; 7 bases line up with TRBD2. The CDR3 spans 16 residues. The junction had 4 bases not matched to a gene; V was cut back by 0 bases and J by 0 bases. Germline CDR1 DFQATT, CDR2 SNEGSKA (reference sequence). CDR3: CSARDRLAPNTGELFF. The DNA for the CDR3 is TGCAGTGCTAGAGATCGACTAGCTCCGAACACCGGGGAGCTGTTTTTT.

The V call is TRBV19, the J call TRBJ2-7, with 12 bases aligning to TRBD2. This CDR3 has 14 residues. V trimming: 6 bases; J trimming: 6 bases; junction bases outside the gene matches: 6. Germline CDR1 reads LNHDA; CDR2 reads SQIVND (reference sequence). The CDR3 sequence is CASSVTSGSSEQYF. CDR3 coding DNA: TGTGCCAGTAGCGTGACTAGCGGGAGCAGCGAGCAGTACTTC.

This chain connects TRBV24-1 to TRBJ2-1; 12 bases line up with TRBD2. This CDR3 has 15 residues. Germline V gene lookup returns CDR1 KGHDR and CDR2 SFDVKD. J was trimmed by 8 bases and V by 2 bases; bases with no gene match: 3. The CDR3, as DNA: TGTGCCACCAGTGATTCTAGCGGGAGGGCCCATGAGCAGTTCTTC. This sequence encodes CATSDSSGRAHEQFF.

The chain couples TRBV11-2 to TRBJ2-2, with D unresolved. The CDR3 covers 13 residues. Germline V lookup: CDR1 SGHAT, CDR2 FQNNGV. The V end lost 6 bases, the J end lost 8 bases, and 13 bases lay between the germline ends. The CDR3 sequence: CASSLGRIGELFF. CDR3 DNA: TGTGCCAGCAGTCTCGGACGGATTGGGGAGCTGTTTTTT.

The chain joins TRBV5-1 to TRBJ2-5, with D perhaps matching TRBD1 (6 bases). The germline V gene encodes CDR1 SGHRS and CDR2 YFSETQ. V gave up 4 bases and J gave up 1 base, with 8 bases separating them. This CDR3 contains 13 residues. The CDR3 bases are TGCGCCAGCAGCCGGGACATCCAAGAGACCCAGTACTTC. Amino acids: CASSRDIQETQYF.

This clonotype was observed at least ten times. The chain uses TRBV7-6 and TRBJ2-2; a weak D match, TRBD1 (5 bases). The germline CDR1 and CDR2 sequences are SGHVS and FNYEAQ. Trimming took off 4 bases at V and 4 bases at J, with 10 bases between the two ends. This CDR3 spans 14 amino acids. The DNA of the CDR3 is TGTGCCAGCAGCTCTCGACAGATCACCGGGGAGCTGTTTTTT. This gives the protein CASSSRQITGELFF.

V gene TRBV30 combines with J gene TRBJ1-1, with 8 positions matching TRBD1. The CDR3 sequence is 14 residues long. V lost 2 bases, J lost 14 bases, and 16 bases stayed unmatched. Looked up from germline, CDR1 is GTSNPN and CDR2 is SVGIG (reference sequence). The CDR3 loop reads CAWSLRTGNTEVFF. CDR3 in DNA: TGTGCCTGGAGTCTACGGACAGGGAACACAGAAGTCTTCTTT.

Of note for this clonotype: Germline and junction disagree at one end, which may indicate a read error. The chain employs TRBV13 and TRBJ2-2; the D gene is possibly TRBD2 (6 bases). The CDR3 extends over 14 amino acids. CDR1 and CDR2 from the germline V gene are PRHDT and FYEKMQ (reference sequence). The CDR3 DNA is TGTGCCAGCAGCTTCAGGACATGGTCCCGGGAGCTGGTTTTT. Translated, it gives CASSFRTWSRELVF.

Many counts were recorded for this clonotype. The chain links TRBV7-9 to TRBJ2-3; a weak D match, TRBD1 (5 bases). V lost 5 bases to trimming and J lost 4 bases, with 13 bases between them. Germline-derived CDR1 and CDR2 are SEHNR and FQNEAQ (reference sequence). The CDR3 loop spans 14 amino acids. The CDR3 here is CASSAGLQPDTQYF. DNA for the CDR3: TGTGCCAGCAGCGCAGGGCTCCAGCCAGATACGCAGTATTTT.

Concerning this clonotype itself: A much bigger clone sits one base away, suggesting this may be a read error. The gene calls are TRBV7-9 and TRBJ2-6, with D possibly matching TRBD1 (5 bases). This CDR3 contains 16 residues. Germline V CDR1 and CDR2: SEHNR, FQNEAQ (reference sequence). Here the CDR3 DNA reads TGTGCCAGCAGCGCCAGACAGATCTCTGGGGCCATCGTCCTGACTTTC. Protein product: CASSARQISGAIVLTF.

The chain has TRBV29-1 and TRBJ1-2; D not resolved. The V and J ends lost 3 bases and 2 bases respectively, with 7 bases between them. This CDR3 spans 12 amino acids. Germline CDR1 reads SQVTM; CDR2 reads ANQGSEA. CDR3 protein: CSVDDINYGYTF. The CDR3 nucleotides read TGCAGCGTTGATGATATAAACTATGGCTACACCTTC.

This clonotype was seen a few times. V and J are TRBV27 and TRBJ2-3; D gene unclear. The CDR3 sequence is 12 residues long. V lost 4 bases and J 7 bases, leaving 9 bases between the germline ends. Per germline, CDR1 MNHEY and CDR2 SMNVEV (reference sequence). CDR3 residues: CASSSPAYTQYF. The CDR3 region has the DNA TGTGCCAGCAGTTCCCCAGCGTATACGCAGTATTTT.

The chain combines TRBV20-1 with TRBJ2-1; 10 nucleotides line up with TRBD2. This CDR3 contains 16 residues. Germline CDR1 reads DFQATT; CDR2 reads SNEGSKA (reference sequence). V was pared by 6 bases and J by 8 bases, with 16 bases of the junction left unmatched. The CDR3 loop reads CSARGRSGRVTDEQFF. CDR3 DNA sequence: TGCAGTGCCCGCGGGAGGAGCGGGAGGGTGACCGATGAGCAGTTCTTC.

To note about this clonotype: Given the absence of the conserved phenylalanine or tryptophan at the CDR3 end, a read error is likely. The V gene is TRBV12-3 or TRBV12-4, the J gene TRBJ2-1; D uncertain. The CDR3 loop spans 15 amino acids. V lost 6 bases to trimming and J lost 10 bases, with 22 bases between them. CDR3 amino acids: CASRHVWWAVGEQFI. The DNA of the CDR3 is TGTGCCAGCAGACACGTCTGGTGGGCGGTGGGAGAGCAGTTCATC.

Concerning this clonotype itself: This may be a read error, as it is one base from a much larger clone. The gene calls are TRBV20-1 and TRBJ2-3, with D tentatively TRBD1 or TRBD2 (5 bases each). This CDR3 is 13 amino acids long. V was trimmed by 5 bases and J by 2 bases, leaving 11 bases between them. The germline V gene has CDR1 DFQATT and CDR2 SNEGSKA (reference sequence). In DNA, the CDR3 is TGCAGTGCTTGGGGCGGACTCACAGATACGCAGTATTTT. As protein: CSAWGGLTDTQYF.

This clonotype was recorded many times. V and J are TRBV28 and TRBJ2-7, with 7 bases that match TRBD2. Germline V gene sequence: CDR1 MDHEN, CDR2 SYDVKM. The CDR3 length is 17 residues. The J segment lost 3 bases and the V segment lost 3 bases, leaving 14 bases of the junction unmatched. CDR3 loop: CASSFHSRTSIVYEQYF. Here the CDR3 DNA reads TGTGCCAGCAGTTTCCATTCCCGGACTAGTATTGTCTACGAGCAGTACTTC.

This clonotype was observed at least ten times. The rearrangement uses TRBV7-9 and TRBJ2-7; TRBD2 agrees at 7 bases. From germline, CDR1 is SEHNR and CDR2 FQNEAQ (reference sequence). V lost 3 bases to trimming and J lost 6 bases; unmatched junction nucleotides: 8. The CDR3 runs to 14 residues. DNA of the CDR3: TGTGCCAGCAGCTTTGTCGCGGGAGTTGGCGAGCAGTACTTC. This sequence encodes CASSFVAGVGEQYF.

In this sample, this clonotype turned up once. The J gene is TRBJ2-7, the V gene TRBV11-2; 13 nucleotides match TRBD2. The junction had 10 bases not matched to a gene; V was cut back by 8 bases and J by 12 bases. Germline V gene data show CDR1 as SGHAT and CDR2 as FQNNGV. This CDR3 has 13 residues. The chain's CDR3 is CASGPGLAGNWYF. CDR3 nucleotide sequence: TGTGCCAGCGGTCCGGGACTAGCGGGAAATTGGTACTTC.

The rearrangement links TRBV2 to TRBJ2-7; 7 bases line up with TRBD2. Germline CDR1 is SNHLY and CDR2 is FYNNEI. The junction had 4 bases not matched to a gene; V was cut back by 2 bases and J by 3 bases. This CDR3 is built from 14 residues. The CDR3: CASSETAGVYEQYF. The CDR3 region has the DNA TGTGCCAGCAGTGAAACGGCGGGAGTCTACGAGCAGTACTTC.

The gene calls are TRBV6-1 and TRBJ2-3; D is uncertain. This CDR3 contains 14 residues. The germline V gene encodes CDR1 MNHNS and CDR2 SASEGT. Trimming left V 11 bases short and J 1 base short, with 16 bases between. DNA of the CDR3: TGTGCCGGCACCCACTCCCGGGGCACAGATACGCAGTATTTT. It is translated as CAGTHSRGTDTQYF.

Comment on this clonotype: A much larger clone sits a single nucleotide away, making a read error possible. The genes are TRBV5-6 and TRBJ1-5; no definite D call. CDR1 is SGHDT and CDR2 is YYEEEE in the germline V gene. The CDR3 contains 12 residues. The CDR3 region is CAGSLGSQPQHF. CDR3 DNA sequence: TGTGCCGGCAGCTTGGGGTCCCAGCCCCAGCATTTT.